This TCR beta chain was sequenced in a study of blood T cell repertoires in COVID-19 (dated by TCRdb to the early 2020s). In the study overall: Samples from collaborators originated in the United States, Italy and Spain and spanned both the acute and convalescent phases of COVID-19. The material from the prospective study consisted of cDNA or gDNA derived from T cells, B-cell-depleted T cells, or PBMCs. The dataset comprised deeply sampled blood TCRbeta repertoires from subjects exposed to, actively infected with, or recovered from COVID-19. The repertoires were released in a freely available public database intended as a resource for research on the immune response to SARS-CoV-2. The samples were drawn from two sources: the first 160 participants of the ongoing ImmuneRACE study, and fewer than 1,500 subjects contributed by 6 global collaborators. The sample metadata nearly always contained a de-identified subject ID, COVID-19 status, age in years and sex. HLA class I and class II types, where available, came from metadata supplied by the sample provider rather than from assay-based typing.

As concerns this clone: Which antigen it targets is not known. No per-base quality is available; no much larger clone lies one base away.

TCRbeta CDR3 regions were amplified from genomic DNA using the immunoSEQ Assay, a bias-controlled multiplex PCR. As for the authors' bioinformatics: Within the assay, amplification of reference gene primers was used to estimate how many nucleated cells each sample contained. To quantify the absolute abundance of each unique TCRbeta CDR3 rearrangement, sequence reads were collapsed and filtered. For each sample, productive Simpson clonality was calculated as the square root of Simpson's diversity index over productive rearrangements. What TCRdb holds here is the immuneACCESS table cut down to in-frame rearrangements. Part of the clones is not present; checked against another copy, under half of the missing clones reflect an unresolved V gene, and the others are unexplained. V and J calls and clone size are as listed in that table; D and trimming were resolved from the DNA. Here the sample has 300,000 or so clones; 91% occur a single time. Together, the top ten hold approximately 2.1% of the sample.

The CDR3 numbers 17 residues from cysteine through phenylalanine. Only the CDR3 portion is preserved as DNA: 51 bases, with reading frame beginning at the first base. In the germline V gene, CDR1 corresponds to MGHRA and CDR2 to YSYEKL. V sheds 1 base and J sheds 6 bases, leaving 21 bases between their ends. Points the paper makes about the study in general: The amount of clinical and demographic metadata varied by source and participant and was provided uncurated.

At one collaborating source in Seattle, patients were enrolled during active infection and were followed longitudinally through the course of disease. Whole blood was collected in K2EDTA tubes by collaborating institutions according to the institutions' own protocols. Collaborator samples were shipped for TCRbeta analysis as frozen whole blood, isolated PBMCs, or DNA extracted from either sample type. The clonotype originates from a woman in her twenties or thirties with COVID-19, enrolled during active disease. Sequenced: peripheral blood. The sequence links TRBV4-1 to TRBJ1-2; the D gene remains uncertain. The nucleotide sequence reads TGCGCCAGCAGCCAAGGGGAGGGCTTGATTTCCCAGGATGGCTACACCTTC. The resulting protein is CASSQGEGLISQDGYTF.